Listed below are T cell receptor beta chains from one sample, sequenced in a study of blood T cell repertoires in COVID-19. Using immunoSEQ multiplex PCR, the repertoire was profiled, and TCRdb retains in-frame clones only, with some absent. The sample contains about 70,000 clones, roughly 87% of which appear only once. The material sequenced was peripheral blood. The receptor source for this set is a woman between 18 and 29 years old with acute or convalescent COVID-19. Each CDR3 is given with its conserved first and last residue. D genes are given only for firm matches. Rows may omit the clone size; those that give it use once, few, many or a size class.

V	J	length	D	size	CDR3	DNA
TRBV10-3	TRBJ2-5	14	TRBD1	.	CAIRPDREGETQYF	TGTGCCATCAGGCCCGACAGGGAAGGGGAGACCCAGTACTTC
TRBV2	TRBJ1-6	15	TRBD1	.	CASRKQGPYNSPLHF	TGTGCCAGCAGGAAACAGGGGCCCTATAATTCACCCCTCCACTTT
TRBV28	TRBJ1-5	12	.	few	CASRQHNQPQHF	TGTGCCAGCAGACAGCATAATCAGCCCCAGCATTTT
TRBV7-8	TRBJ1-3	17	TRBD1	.	CASSDHTGTGLGNTIYF	TGTGCCAGCAGTGATCACACCGGGACAGGGTTAGGAAACACCATATATTTT
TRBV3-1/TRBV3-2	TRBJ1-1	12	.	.	CASSLPGLEAFF	TGTGCCAGCAGCCTACCGGGACTTGAAGCTTTCTTT
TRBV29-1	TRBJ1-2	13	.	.	CSVARSGDYGYTF	TGCAGCGTTGCGCGGTCCGGGGACTATGGCTACACCTTC
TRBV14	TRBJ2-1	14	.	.	CASSQVSLANEQFF	TGTGCCAGCAGCCAAGTCTCATTAGCGAATGAGCAGTTCTTC
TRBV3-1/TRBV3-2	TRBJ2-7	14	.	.	CASSPRDKSGEQYF	TGTGCCAGCAGCCCCCGGGACAAATCGGGAGAGCAGTACTTC
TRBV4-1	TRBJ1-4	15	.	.	CASSQDRGSNEKLFF	TGCGCCAGCAGCCAAGATAGGGGGTCTAATGAAAAACTGTTTTTT
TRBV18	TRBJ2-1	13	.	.	CASSSDTLGEQFF	TGTGCCAGCTCATCGGACACCCTCGGAGAGCAGTTCTTC
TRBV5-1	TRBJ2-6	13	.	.	CASSRSGANVLTF	TGCGCCAGCAGTCGTTCTGGGGCCAACGTCCTGACTTTC
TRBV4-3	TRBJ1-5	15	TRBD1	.	CASSQEYRGGQPQHF	TGCGCCAGCAGCCAAGAATACAGGGGGGGTCAGCCCCAGCATTTT
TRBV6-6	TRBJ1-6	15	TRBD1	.	CASSYNDRGLSPLHF	TGTGCCAGCAGTTATAACGACAGGGGGCTGTCACCCCTCCACTTT
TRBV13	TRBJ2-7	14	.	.	CASSLRGASYEQYF	TGTGCCAGCAGCTTACGGGGAGCCTCCTACGAGCAGTACTTC
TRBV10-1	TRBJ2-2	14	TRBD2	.	CASFPREDAGELFF	TGCGCCAGCTTCCCCCGGGAGGACGCCGGGGAGCTGTTTTTT
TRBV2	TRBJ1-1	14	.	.	CASTLTERNTEAFF	TGTGCCAGCACCCTGACAGAAAGGAACACTGAAGCTTTCTTT
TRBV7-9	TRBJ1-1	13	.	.	CASSTFSGTEAFF	TGTGCCAGCAGCACCTTCTCGGGGACTGAAGCTTTCTTT
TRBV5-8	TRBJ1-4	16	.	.	CASSLWPAGNNEKLFF	TGTGCCAGCAGCTTGTGGCCGGCAGGGAATAATGAAAAACTGTTTTTT
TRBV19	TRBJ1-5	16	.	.	CASSNFGRQQGQPQHF	TGTGCCAGTAGTAATTTCGGACGCCAGCAGGGTCAGCCCCAGCATTTT
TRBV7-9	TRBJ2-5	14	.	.	CASSPPGRSETQYF	TGTGCCAGCAGCCCCCCTGGGCGAAGTGAGACCCAGTACTTC
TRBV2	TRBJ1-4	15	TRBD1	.	CASSDTGTGKKELFF	TGTGCCAGCAGTGATACCGGGACAGGGAAGAAAGAACTGTTTTTT
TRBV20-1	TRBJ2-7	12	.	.	CSASFLAREQYF	TGCAGTGCTAGTTTTCTAGCGCGTGAGCAGTACTTC
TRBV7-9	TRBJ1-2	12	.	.	CASSPGLNGYTF	TGTGCCAGCAGCCCAGGACTCAATGGCTACACCTTC
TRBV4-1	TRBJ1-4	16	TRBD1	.	CASSQDRGTGGGKLFF	TGCGCCAGCAGCCAAGATAGAGGAACAGGGGGCGGAAAACTGTTTTTT
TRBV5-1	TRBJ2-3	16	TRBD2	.	CASSLVGLEVPDTQYF	TGCGCCAGCAGCTTGGTTGGACTAGAGGTCCCAGATACGCAGTATTTT
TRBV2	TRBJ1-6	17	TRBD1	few	CASSERHRGSYNSPLHF	TGTGCCAGCAGTGAAAGGCACAGGGGATCCTATAATTCACCCCTCCACTTT
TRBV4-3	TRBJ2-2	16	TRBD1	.	CASSEGTGGFTGELFF	TGCGCCAGCAGCGAAGGGACAGGGGGATTTACCGGGGAGCTGTTTTTT
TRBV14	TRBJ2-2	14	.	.	CASSQRYGTGELFF	TGTGCCAGCAGCCAGAGGTACGGAACCGGGGAGCTGTTTTTT
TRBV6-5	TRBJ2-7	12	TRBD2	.	CASLGGGHEQYF	TGTGCCAGCCTCGGGGGGGGCCACGAGCAGTACTTC
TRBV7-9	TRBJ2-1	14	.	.	CASSLAYSGNEQFF	TGTGCCAGCAGCTTAGCCTACAGCGGGAATGAGCAGTTCTTC
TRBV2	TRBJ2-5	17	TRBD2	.	CASSPPLSSGTQETQYF	TGTGCCAGCAGTCCCCCACTCTCTAGCGGGACGCAAGAGACCCAGTACTTC
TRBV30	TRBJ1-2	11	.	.	CAWTGAYGYTF	TGTGCCTGGACGGGAGCCTATGGCTACACCTTC
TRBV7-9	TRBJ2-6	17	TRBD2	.	CASRRLAGGSGANVLTF	TGTGCCAGCAGACGCCTAGCGGGGGGCTCTGGGGCCAACGTCCTGACTTTC
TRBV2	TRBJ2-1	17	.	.	CASSEAGGDLSYNEQFF	TGTGCCAGCAGTGAAGCTGGAGGGGATCTCTCCTACAATGAGCAGTTCTTC
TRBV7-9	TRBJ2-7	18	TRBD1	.	CASSLAVGTDDKLYEQYF	TGTGCCAGCAGCTTAGCGGTCGGGACAGACGATAAACTCTACGAGCAGTACTTC
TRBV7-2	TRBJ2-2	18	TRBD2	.	CASSWRLGAGKYTGELFF	TGTGCCAGCAGCTGGCGGTTAGGAGCGGGGAAGTACACCGGGGAGCTGTTTTTT
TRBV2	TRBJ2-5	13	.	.	CASSKGVPETQYF	TGTGCCAGCAGTAAGGGGGTTCCAGAGACCCAGTACTTC
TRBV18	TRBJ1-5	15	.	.	CASSPPDWAGQPQHF	TGTGCCAGCTCACCACCGGATTGGGCGGGCCAGCCCCAGCATTTT
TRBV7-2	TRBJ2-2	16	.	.	CASSSNAPMNTGELFF	TGTGCCAGCAGCTCTAATGCCCCTATGAACACCGGGGAGCTGTTTTTT
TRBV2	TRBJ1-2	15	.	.	CASSEVSGYTPRYTF	TGTGCCAGCAGTGAAGTCAGCGGGTATACCCCTCGCTACACCTTC
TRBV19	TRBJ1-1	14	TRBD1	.	CASRTTGEYTEAFF	TGTGCCAGTAGGACGACAGGGGAATACACTGAAGCTTTCTTT
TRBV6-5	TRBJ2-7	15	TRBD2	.	CASSSVAGNVREQYF	TGTGCCAGCAGTTCCGTAGCGGGAAATGTTCGCGAGCAGTACTTC
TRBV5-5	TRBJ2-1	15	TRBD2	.	CASSSTSGQNNEQFF	TGTGCCAGCAGCTCGACTAGCGGGCAAAACAATGAGCAGTTCTTC
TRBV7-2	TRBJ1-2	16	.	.	CASSADGGAVAYGYTF	TGTGCCAGCAGCGCAGATGGGGGGGCGGTTGCCTATGGCTACACCTTC
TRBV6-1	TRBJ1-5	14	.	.	CASSEGGYNQPQHF	TGTGCCAGCAGTGAAGGAGGGTACAATCAGCCCCAGCATTTT